This T cell receptor beta chain was profiled in a study of blood T cell repertoires in COVID-19. Produced via immunoSEQ multiplex PCR; TCRdb's table is partial and in-frame only. The repertoire holds over 90,000 clones, with roughly 80% as singletons. Germline V CDR1 and CDR2: MNHEY, SMNVEV (reference sequence). Trimming pared 2 bases from V and 7 bases from J, leaving 11 bases between. The CDR3 has 14 residues. The rearrangement joins TRBV27 to TRBJ1-4; D unclear. The receptor's source is an older man with active or convalescent COVID-19. The specimen sequenced was peripheral blood. CDR3 sequence reads: CASSLGQSGEKLFF. The DNA for the CDR3 is TGTGCCAGCAGTTTAGGGCAGAGCGGTGAAAAACTGTTTTTT.